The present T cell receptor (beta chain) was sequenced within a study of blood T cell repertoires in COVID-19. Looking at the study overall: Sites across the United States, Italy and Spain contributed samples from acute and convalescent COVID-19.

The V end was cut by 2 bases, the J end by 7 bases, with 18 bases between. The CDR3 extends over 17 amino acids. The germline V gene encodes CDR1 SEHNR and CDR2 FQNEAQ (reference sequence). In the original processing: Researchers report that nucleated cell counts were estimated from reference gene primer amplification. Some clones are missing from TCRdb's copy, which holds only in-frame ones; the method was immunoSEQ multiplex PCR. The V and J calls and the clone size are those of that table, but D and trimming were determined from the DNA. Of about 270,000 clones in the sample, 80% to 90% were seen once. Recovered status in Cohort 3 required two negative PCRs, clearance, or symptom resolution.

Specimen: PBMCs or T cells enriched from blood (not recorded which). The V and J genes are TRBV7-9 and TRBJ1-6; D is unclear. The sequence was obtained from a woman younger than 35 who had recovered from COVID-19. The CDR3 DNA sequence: TGTGCCAGCAGCTTACCCCCTTTTCAGGATAAAAATTCACCCCTCCACTTT. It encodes CASSLPPFQDKNSPLHF.